This T cell receptor (beta chain) derives from a study of shared clonotypes between healthy human individuals. Study-level findings and limits: Among a handful of donors, roughly 5% of naive CD4 clonotypes were found in common. Sorted-subset sequencing, rarefaction showed, was incomplete despite large depth.

The protocol was immunoSEQ multiplex PCR, while the TCRdb copy is restricted to in-frame clones and leaves out a portion. The sample yields 2 million to 2.5 million clones, approximately 96% seen once. Notes on this clone: The target antigen is unknown.

Donors comprised healthy HIV-negative adults lacking recent acute infections or vaccinations. The donors were all Caucasian adults (living in Nashville, Tennessee). Trimming shortened V by 1 base and J by 6 bases, and 10 bases separated the two germline ends. The germline V gene has CDR1 SGHTA and CDR2 FQGNSA. CDR3 size: 13 residues. Sequenced input: naive CD4+ T cells sorted from blood. Subset of the sample: CD45RA+ positively selected. The clonotype was recovered from a man between 18 and 29 years old in good health. The V and J genes are TRBV7-2 and TRBJ2-7; TRBD1 might be the D (5 bases). CDR3 protein: CASSLVRAFEQYF. For the CDR3, the DNA is TGTGCCAGCAGCTTAGTCAGGGCCTTCGAGCAGTACTTC.